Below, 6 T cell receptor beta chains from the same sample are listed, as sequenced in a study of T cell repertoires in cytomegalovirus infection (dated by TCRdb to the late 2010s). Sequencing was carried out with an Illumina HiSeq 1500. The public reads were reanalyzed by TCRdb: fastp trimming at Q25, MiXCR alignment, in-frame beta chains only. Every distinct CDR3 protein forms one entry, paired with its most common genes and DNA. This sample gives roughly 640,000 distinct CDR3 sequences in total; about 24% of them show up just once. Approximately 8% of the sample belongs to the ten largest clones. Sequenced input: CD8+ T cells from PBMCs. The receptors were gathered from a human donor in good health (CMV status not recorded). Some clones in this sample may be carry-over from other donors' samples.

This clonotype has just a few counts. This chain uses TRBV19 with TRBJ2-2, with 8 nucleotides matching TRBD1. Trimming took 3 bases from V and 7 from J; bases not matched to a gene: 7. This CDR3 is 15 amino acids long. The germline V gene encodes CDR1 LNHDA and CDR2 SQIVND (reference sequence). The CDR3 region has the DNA TGTGCCAGTAGTATCTGGACAGGGAGGAACGGGGAGCTGTTTTTT. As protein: CASSIWTGRNGELFF.

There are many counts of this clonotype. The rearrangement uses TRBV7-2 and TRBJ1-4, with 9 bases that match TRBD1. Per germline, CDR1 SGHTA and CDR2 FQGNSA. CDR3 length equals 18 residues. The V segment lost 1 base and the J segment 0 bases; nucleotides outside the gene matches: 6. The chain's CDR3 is CASSLGVGTGTTNEKLFF. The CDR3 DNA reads TGTGCCAGCAGCTTAGGTGTCGGGACAGGGACAACTAATGAAAAACTGTTTTTT.

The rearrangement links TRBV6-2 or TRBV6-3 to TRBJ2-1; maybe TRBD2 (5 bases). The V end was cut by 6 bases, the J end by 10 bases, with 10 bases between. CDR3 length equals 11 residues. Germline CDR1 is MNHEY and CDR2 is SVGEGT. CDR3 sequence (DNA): TGTGCCAGCAGCAACTGGGAGGAGCAGTTCTTC. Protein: CASSNWEEQFF.

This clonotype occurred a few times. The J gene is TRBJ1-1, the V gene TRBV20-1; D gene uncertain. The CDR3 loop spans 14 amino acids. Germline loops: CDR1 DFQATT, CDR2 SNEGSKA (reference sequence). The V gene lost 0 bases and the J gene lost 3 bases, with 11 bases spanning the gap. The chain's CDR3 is CSARDFTRDTEAFF. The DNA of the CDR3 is TGCAGTGCTAGAGATTTCACCCGGGACACTGAAGCTTTCTTT.

The DNA for the CDR3 is TGTGCCAGCAGCCCTTGGACAGGGGAAGAAGGCACCTTC. This encodes CASSPWTGEEGTF. V usage is TRBV7-9 and J usage is TRBJ1-2, with 9 positions matching TRBD1. In germline, CDR1 is SEHNR, CDR2 FQNEAQ (reference sequence). The CDR3 extends over 13 amino acids. Trimming removed 5 bases from V and 13 bases from J; junction bases left unmatched: 11.

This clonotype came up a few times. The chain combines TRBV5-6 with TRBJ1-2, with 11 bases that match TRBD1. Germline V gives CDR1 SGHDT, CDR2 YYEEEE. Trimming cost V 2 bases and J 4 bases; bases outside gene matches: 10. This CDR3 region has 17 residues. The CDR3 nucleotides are TGTGCCAGCAGCTTAGAAAGTATTGGACAGGGGGCCTATGGCTACACCTTC. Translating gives CASSLESIGQGAYGYTF.